Presented here are 24 T cell receptor beta chains from one specimen sequenced in a study of T cell responses to AZD1222 COVID-19 vaccine. Only in-frame clones appear in the TCRdb table, and some are missing; sequencing was by immunoSEQ multiplex PCR. The sample shows some 40,000 clones, around 80% of them seen only once. The sequencing used peripheral blood, collected 28 days after the second dose of the MenACWY control vaccine. The receptors were gathered from an adult who received the MenACWY meningococcal vaccine as a control.

The gene calls are TRBV9 and TRBJ1-2; 7 nucleotides align to TRBD1. Germline V CDR1 and CDR2: SGDLS, YYNGEE. The CDR3 covers 14 residues. Trimming removed 3 bases from V and 7 bases from J; junction bases left unmatched: 9. CDR3 nucleotide sequence: TGTGCCAGCAGCGGACAGGGTAAGGCAACTGGCTACACCTTC. Translation: CASSGQGKATGYTF.

The chain carries TRBV5-6 and TRBJ1-2; no definite D call. This CDR3 is built from 13 residues. Trimming stripped 0 bases from V and 8 bases from J, with 11 bases between. Germline CDR1 and CDR2: SGHDT and YYEEEE. CDR3 sequence: CASSLAVEAGYTF. In DNA form, the CDR3 reads TGTGCCAGCAGCTTGGCCGTCGAAGCCGGCTACACCTTC.

The chain combines TRBV5-1 with TRBJ1-4, with D possibly matching TRBD1 (6 bases). V was trimmed by 1 base and J by 2 bases, leaving 6 bases between them. The CDR3 totals 14 residues. Germline assignment: CDR1 SGHRS and CDR2 YFSETQ. The CDR3 reads CASSLQGTNEKLFF. CDR3 DNA: TGCGCCAGCAGCTTGCAGGGGACTAATGAAAAACTGTTTTTT.

This clone appeared a single time. J is TRBJ2-7 and V is TRBV5-1, with a weak D call TRBD2 (7 bases). Trimming took 5 bases from V and 6 from J, leaving 21 bases between them. The CDR3 is 15 amino acids. CDR1 and CDR2 from the germline V gene are SGHRS and YFSETQ. Here the CDR3 DNA reads TGCGCCAGCAGAAGGGGGGGCCGGGTACAACGCGAGCAGTACGTC. This gives the protein CASRRGGRVQREQYV.

This rearrangement joins TRBV18 to TRBJ1-1; 7 nucleotides match TRBD1. V dropped 3 bases and J dropped 8; count of bases not matched to a gene: 6. CDR3 length equals 13 residues. Germline CDR1 KGHSH, CDR2 LQKENI. Here the CDR3 reads CASSPGRGLEAFF. The CDR3 nucleotides are TGTGCCAGCTCACCGGGGAGGGGGCTCGAAGCTTTCTTT.

The chain links TRBV19 to TRBJ2-3, with 7 bases aligning to TRBD2. CDR1 and CDR2 from the germline V gene are LNHDA and SQIVND (reference sequence). The CDR3 length is 16 residues. V dropped 3 bases and J dropped 8; count of bases not matched to a gene: 14. The CDR3, as DNA: TGTGCCAGTAGTATTCCAGCGGGACCCGACGGAGTTACGCAGTATTTT. Its protein product is CASSIPAGPDGVTQYF. Looking up the rest from reference TRBV19 and TRBJ2-3 gives the full variable domain: DGGITQSPKYLFRKEGQNVTLSCEQNLNHDAMYWYRQDPGQGLRLIYYSQIVNDFQKGDIAEGYSVSREKKESFPLTVTSAQKNPTAFYLCASSIPAGPDGVTQYFGPGTRLTVL.

This rearrangement joins TRBV2 to TRBJ2-5; either TRBD1 or TRBD2 may supply D (5 bases each). The CDR3 contains 11 residues. Germline V CDR1 and CDR2: SNHLY, FYNNEI. V was clipped by 8 bases and J by 7 bases, with 11 bases between them. The CDR3, as DNA: TGTGCCAGCGCCACAGGAGGGACCCAGTACTTC. This sequence encodes CASATGGTQYF.

This chain joins TRBV5-4 and TRBJ2-1, with 10 bases lining up with TRBD2. This CDR3 spans 14 amino acids. The V gene's germline CDR1 is SGHNT and CDR2 YYREEE (reference sequence). The ends lost 4 bases at V and 8 bases at J; junction bases unmatched: 6. The CDR3 loop is CASSTGLASDEQFF. DNA of the CDR3: TGTGCCAGCAGCACGGGACTAGCGAGCGATGAGCAGTTCTTC.

V and J are TRBV30 and TRBJ2-2, with a weak D call TRBD2 (5 bases). Between the trimmed V and J ends, which lost 2 bases and 2 bases, there was a span of 9 bases. This CDR3 spans 14 amino acids. CDR1 GTSNPN and CDR2 SVGIG come from the germline V gene (reference sequence). The CDR3 sequence is CAWSFGGNTGELFF. CDR3 sequence (DNA): TGTGCCTGGAGTTTCGGAGGAAACACCGGGGAGCTGTTTTTT.

The V call is TRBV11-2, the J call TRBJ2-1, with TRBD2 matching 10 bases. V gave up 1 base and J gave up 13 bases; unmatched junction bases: 13. Germline V gives CDR1 SGHAT, CDR2 FQNNGV. The CDR3 loop spans 16 amino acids. The CDR3 reads CASSLGGSGGRGYQFF. The CDR3 nucleotides are TGTGCCAGCAGCTTAGGAGGTAGCGGGGGGCGGGGTTACCAGTTCTTC.

The chain joins TRBV6-6 to TRBJ2-1, with 7 bases matching TRBD1. This CDR3 contains 13 residues. After removal of 2 bases from V and 12 bases from J, the junction contained 7 bases not matched to a gene. In germline, CDR1 is MNHNY, CDR2 SVGAGI (reference sequence). CDR3 bases: TGTGCCAGCAGTTACCGAGGGGGCGCAATGCAGTTCTTC. This gives the protein CASSYRGGAMQFF.

This clone was observed once. The gene calls are TRBV9 and TRBJ1-3, with D possibly matching TRBD1 (6 bases). This CDR3 comprises 16 residues. The germline gives CDR1 SGDLS, CDR2 YYNGEE. V shed 4 bases and J shed 1 base, with 15 bases lying between them. DNA for the CDR3: TGTGCCAGCAGCCCCCGAACAGGGTATTCTGGAAACACCATATATTTT. Amino acid sequence: CASSPRTGYSGNTIYF.

The V call is TRBV5-1, the J call TRBJ2-2; 11 positions match TRBD2. The V and J ends lost 4 bases and 7 bases, in that order; junction bases with no gene match: 9. The CDR3 is 16 amino acids. The V gene's germline CDR1 is SGHRS and CDR2 YFSETQ. For the CDR3, the DNA is TGCGCCAGCAGCCCTGGAGACGGGACTAGCGGCGGGGAGCTGTTTTTT. Translation: CASSPGDGTSGGELFF. Based on the CDR3 plus reference TRBV5-1 and TRBJ2-2, the full variable domain is KAGVTQTPRYLIKTRGQQVTLSCSPISGHRSVSWYQQTPGQGLQFLFEYFSETQRNKGNFPGRFSGRQFSNSRSEMNVSTLELGDSALYLCASSPGDGTSGGELFFGEGSRLTVL.

The rearrangement links TRBV28 to TRBJ1-2; D not certain. The V end lost 7 bases, the J end lost 8 bases, and 11 bases lay between the germline ends. In germline, CDR1 is MDHEN, CDR2 SYDVKM. The CDR3 length is 11 residues. As DNA, the CDR3 is TGTGCCAGCACTCAAGGACTAGGCTACACCTTC. Amino acid sequence: CASTQGLGYTF.

The chain's CDR3 is CASSDGGNEKLFF. In DNA form, the CDR3 reads TGTGCCAGCAGTGACGGGGGTAATGAAAAACTGTTTTTT. The rearrangement links TRBV6-1 to TRBJ1-4; D possibly corresponds to TRBD1 (5 bases). The V and J ends lost 3 bases and 4 bases respectively, with 6 bases between them. The CDR3 consists of 13 residues. Germline assignment: CDR1 MNHNS and CDR2 SASEGT.

The J gene is TRBJ2-6, the V gene TRBV30, with D perhaps TRBD1 (6 bases). Trimming removed 2 bases at V and 4 bases at J, with 12 bases between. The CDR3 length is 15 residues. Germline V gives CDR1 GTSNPN, CDR2 SVGIG (reference sequence). As DNA, the CDR3 is TGTGCCTGGAGTTCAGGACAGCTCGGGGCCAACGTCCTGACTTTC. It translates to CAWSSGQLGANVLTF.

The J gene is TRBJ1-2, the V gene TRBV6-1; the D gene is possibly TRBD1 (5 bases). The V end was cut by 0 bases, the J end by 2 bases, with 19 bases between. Germline assignment: CDR1 MNHNS and CDR2 SASEGT. This CDR3 has 18 amino acids. The CDR3 loop is CASSEAHRQRVSNYGYTF. The DNA of the CDR3 is TGTGCCAGCAGTGAAGCGCACAGACAGCGAGTTTCCAACTATGGCTACACCTTC.

The chain employs TRBV2 and TRBJ1-2; D gene ambiguous. This CDR3 comprises 13 residues. Germline V gene data show CDR1 as SNHLY and CDR2 as FYNNEI. V lost 3 bases and J lost 2, with 7 bases in between. The CDR3 DNA reads TGTGCCAGCAGTGAGAGGGAGAACTATGGCTACACCTTC. This codes for CASSERENYGYTF.

V usage is TRBV2 and J usage is TRBJ1-3, with D uncertain. The germline gives CDR1 SNHLY, CDR2 FYNNEI. Trimming stripped 4 bases from V and 0 bases from J, with 7 bases between. The CDR3 length is 14 residues. CDR3 amino acids: CASSVGNSGNTIYF. CDR3 sequence (DNA): TGTGCCAGCAGTGTGGGCAACTCTGGAAACACCATATATTTT.

The chain recombines TRBV6-5 with TRBJ1-4, with D tentatively TRBD1 (6 bases). Per germline, CDR1 MNHEY and CDR2 SVGAGI. V shed 1 base and J shed 1 base, with 7 bases lying between them. The CDR3 has 15 amino acids. The CDR3 region has the DNA TGTGCCAGCAGTTACTGGGGACAAACTAATGAAAAACTGTTTTTT. Translating it yields CASSYWGQTNEKLFF.

This chain connects TRBV5-4 to TRBJ2-6; D is perhaps TRBD1 (6 bases). Between the trimmed V and J ends, which lost 4 bases and 4 bases, there was a span of 18 bases. This CDR3 spans 17 amino acids. In germline, CDR1 is SGHNT, CDR2 YYREEE (reference sequence). This chain's CDR3 is CASSTGTSYSGANVLTF. The CDR3 DNA follows: TGTGCCAGCAGCACCGGGACATCATACTCCGGGGCCAACGTCCTGACTTTC.

V gene TRBV2 combines with J gene TRBJ2-5, with 10 bases that match TRBD1. Germline values: CDR1 SNHLY, CDR2 FYNNEI. Losses at the gene ends were 6 bases for V and 2 bases for J; bases not matched to a gene: 0. The CDR3 consists of 13 residues. CDR3 DNA sequence: TGTGCCAGCAGGGACAGGGGGCAAGAGACCCAGTACTTC. Its protein is CASRDRGQETQYF.

This chain links TRBV9 with TRBJ1-1; D is ambiguous. Germline CDR1 and CDR2: SGDLS and YYNGEE. The CDR3 sequence is 14 residues long. V lost 1 base, J lost 1 base, and 8 bases lay in between. The CDR3 spells CASSVTPENTEAFF. Written as DNA, the CDR3 is TGTGCCAGCAGCGTAACCCCAGAGAACACTGAAGCTTTCTTT.

CDR3 region: CSVGGVNEKLFF. In DNA, the CDR3 is TGCAGCGTAGGAGGGGTTAATGAAAAACTGTTTTTT. The rearrangement joins TRBV29-1 to TRBJ1-4; D perhaps matches TRBD1 (5 bases). The CDR3 spans 12 residues. Trimming shortened V by 6 bases and J by 4 bases, and 9 bases separated the two germline ends. CDR1 and CDR2 from the germline V gene are SQVTM and ANQGSEA.